These T cell receptor beta chains were read from a single sample in a study of cytotoxic CD8 clonotypes in ibrutinib-treated CLL. Sequenced by immunoSEQ multiplex PCR; TCRdb stores in-frame clones only, minus some. The sample holds approximately 200,000 clones; approximately 72% are singletons and the top ten take around an eighth. The material sequenced was PBMCs, taken after 24 months of ibrutinib treatment. These receptors all stem from a human donor with chronic lymphocytic leukemia. CDR3s include the opening cysteine and the closing phenylalanine or tryptophan. A D gene is named only where the DNA matches it firmly.

v_gene: TRBV10-3; d_gene: TRBD1; CDR3aa: CAISNRDRGGEAFF
v_gene: TRBV15; d_gene: TRBD2; CDR3aa: CATSRDLSGRVAGELFF
v_gene: TRBV4-2; d_gene: TRBD2; CDR3aa: CASSQSTGRGLVNEQFF
v_gene: TRBV7-9; d_gene: TRBD2; CDR3aa: CASSPIAGVETQYF
v_gene: TRBV29-1; d_gene: -; CDR3aa: CSVDVTGNEQFF
v_gene: TRBV18; d_gene: -; CDR3aa: CASSPGGLSNEKLFF
v_gene: TRBV4-3; d_gene: TRBD1; CDR3aa: CASSPGTGGAPSYEQYF
v_gene: TRBV14; d_gene: -; CDR3aa: CASSQVVSETQYF
v_gene: TRBV2; d_gene: -; CDR3aa: CASSEPFGMGTGELFF
v_gene: TRBV27; d_gene: -; CDR3aa: CASSREGSIHGYTF
v_gene: TRBV5-1; d_gene: TRBD1; CDR3aa: CASSPGGGGANYGYTF
v_gene: TRBV9; d_gene: -; CDR3aa: CASSVAPDRGSSYNEQFF
v_gene: TRBV2; d_gene: -; CDR3aa: CASRGGGGLSYEQYF
v_gene: TRBV7-6; d_gene: -; CDR3aa: CASSHDPLGAEQYF
v_gene: TRBV6-5; d_gene: -; CDR3aa: CASRAGASYGYTF
v_gene: TRBV2; d_gene: -; CDR3aa: CASRPDTAATNEKLFF
v_gene: TRBV4-1; d_gene: TRBD2; CDR3aa: CASSLSSPLAGSYNEQFF
v_gene: TRBV28; d_gene: -; CDR3aa: CASSPGTAEETQYF